This T cell receptor (beta chain) emerged from a study of T cells in Graves' hyperthyroidism and ophthalmopathy. Study summary: Once the initial diagnosis was made, peripheral blood was obtained before any treatment. Regarding the study as a whole: Most clonotypes expanded in the thyroid (above 0.001) were also present in blood.

TCR beta CDR3 regions were amplified from RNA transcripts. First-round RT-PCR of the TCR CDR3 relied on the HTBI primer set. TCRdb independently ran MiXCR on the multiplex PCR reads; one entry per CDR3 protein. There are 300,000 or so distinct CDR3 sequences in the sample; over 15% occur only once, and around 61% lies in the top ten. This clonotype was counted ten times or more. Antigen specificity is unknown. Exclusion of a patient resulted from uncontrolled infection, other autoimmune disease, pregnancy or lactation. There are 14 residues in the CDR3. Germline loops: CDR1 SGHAT, CDR2 FQNNGV. V lost 1 base and J lost 8, with 14 bases in between.

What was sequenced was blood. The V and J genes are TRBV11-2 and TRBJ1-1; TRBD1 might be the D (5 bases). The receptor was derived from a woman aged 60-75 years with Graves' ophthalmopathy. The CDR3 reads CASSLALTAGEAFF. The CDR3 DNA is TGTGCCAGCAGCTTAGCGTTGACAGCAGGGGAAGCTTTCTTT.